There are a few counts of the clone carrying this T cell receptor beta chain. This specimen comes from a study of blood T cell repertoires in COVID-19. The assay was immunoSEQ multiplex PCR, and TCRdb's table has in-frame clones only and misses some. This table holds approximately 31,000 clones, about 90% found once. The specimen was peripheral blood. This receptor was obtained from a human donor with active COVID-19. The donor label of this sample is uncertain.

In DNA form, the CDR3 reads TGTGCCAGTAATGCAGGGAGGGATAATTCACCCCTCCACTTT. Protein product: CASNAGRDNSPLHF. This chain connects TRBV19 to TRBJ1-6; D possibly corresponds to TRBD1 (5 bases). CDR1 is LNHDA and CDR2 is SQIVND in the germline V gene (reference sequence). Trimming left V 7 bases short and J 5 bases short, with 12 bases between. This CDR3 comprises 14 residues.